This T cell receptor (beta chain) was recorded in a study of T cells after yellow fever vaccination. The germline V and J ends were trimmed by 8 bases and 6 bases, with 7 bases remaining between them. CDR1 is MDHEN, CDR2 SYDVKM, per germline. The CDR3 consists of 10 residues. This clonotype was seen repeatedly, ten times or more. TCRdb called the 5' RACE reads again in MiXCR, with one record for every CDR3 protein. The table lists a few hundred thousand distinct CDR3 sequences, less than 9.5% of them singletons. Here the sequenced sample was PBMCs, taken roughly 47 days after the first yellow fever vaccination. This receptor was identified in a man aged 18 to 29 who received the YFV17D yellow fever vaccine. This chain connects TRBV28 to TRBJ1-2; possibly TRBD1 for D (5 bases). Here the CDR3 reads CASGRDGYTF. In DNA, the CDR3 is TGTGCCAGCGGCAGGGATGGCTACACCTTC.